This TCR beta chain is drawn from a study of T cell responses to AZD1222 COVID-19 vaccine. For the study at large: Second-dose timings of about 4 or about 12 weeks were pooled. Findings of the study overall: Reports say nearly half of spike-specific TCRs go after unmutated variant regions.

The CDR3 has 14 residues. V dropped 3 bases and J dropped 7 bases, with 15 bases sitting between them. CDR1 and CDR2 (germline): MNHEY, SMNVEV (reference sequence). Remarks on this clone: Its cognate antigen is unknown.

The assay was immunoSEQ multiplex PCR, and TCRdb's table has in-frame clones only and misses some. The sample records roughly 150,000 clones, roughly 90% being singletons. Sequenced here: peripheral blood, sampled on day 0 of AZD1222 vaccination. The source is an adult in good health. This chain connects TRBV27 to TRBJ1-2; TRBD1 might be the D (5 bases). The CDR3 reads CASSFGQGSIGYTF. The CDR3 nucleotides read TGTGCCAGCAGTTTTGGTCAGGGAAGTATTGGCTACACCTTC.